The rows below give T cell receptor beta chains drawn from one sample of a study of T cell clones after liver transplantation. Libraries were prepared by immunoSEQ multiplex PCR; TCRdb keeps only in-frame clonotypes and omits some of them. The table records 50,000 to 60,000 clones, 70% of them present only once. The sample was CD4+ T cells from blood, taken at the approximately 15-month timepoint. The source is a human patient who received a liver transplant. Some T cells may trace back to the graft donor. The CDR3 runs from the conserved cysteine through the conserved F or W. The D gene is left open where the match is weak. Size is stated for part of the rows, as once, few or many counts, or as a class when the clone is expanded.

TRBJ1-4	-	TRBV19	-	CATRTGSTNEKLFF	TGTGCCACCCGAACGGGATCAACTAATGAAAAACTGTTTTTT
TRBJ1-1	few	TRBV7-6	TRBD1	CASSPGTGLHTEAFF	TGTGCCAGCAGCCCAGGGACAGGGCTGCACACTGAAGCTTTCTTT
TRBJ2-1	few	TRBV5-1	TRBD2	CASSLAGFYNEQFF	TGCGCCAGCAGCCTAGCGGGGTTCTACAATGAGCAGTTCTTC
TRBJ2-1	-	TRBV6-1	TRBD2	CASSATSGMVNEQFF	TGTGCCAGCAGCGCGACTAGCGGGATGGTTAATGAGCAGTTCTTC
TRBJ2-5	-	TRBV7-2	TRBD2	CASSRTGLATKTQYF	TGTGCCAGCAGCCGCACGGGACTAGCGACGAAGACCCAGTACTTC
TRBJ2-1	-	TRBV13	-	CASSSTGWDEQFF	TGTGCCAGCAGCTCTACAGGGTGGGATGAGCAGTTCTTC
TRBJ2-2	medium-sized	TRBV30	-	CAWRESGQVTGELFF	TGTGCCTGGCGGGAATCGGGACAAGTAACCGGGGAGCTGTTTTTT
TRBJ2-5	-	TRBV4-2	TRBD2	CASSQTSGQRETQYF	TGTGCCAGCAGCCAGACTAGCGGACAACGGGAGACCCAGTACTTC
TRBJ2-1	once	TRBV19	-	CASSIDRSSYNEQFF	TGTGCCAGTAGTATCGACAGGTCCTCCTACAATGAGCAGTTCTTC
TRBJ1-2	-	TRBV6-1	-	CASSEARGGGYTF	TGTGCCAGCAGTGAAGCGCGGGGTGGTGGCTACACCTTC
TRBJ1-4	-	TRBV29-1	-	CSVGARNEKLFF	TGCAGCGTTGGCGCAAGAAATGAAAAACTGTTTTTT
TRBJ2-7	-	TRBV11-2	-	CASSLEWTGEQYF	TGTGCCAGCAGCTTAGAATGGACGGGCGAGCAGTACTTC
TRBJ2-7	-	TRBV28	-	CASSTPTGSPYEQYF	TGTGCCAGCAGCACCCCTACAGGGTCCCCCTACGAGCAGTACTTC
TRBJ2-7	-	TRBV14	TRBD1	CASSQLGQGDYEQYF	TGTGCCAGCAGCCAACTAGGGCAGGGGGATTACGAGCAGTACTTC
TRBJ1-5	-	TRBV27	-	CASRSREGIHNQPQHF	TGTGCCAGCAGATCCCGAGAAGGGATTCACAATCAGCCCCAGCATTTT
TRBJ2-1	-	TRBV7-9	-	CASRTEPPYNEQFF	TGTGCCAGTAGGACAGAGCCCCCTTACAATGAGCAGTTCTTC
TRBJ2-3	-	TRBV10-3	-	CAISESDQFTDTQYF	TGTGCCATCAGTGAGTCGGATCAATTCACAGATACGCAGTATTTT
TRBJ2-3	-	TRBV7-2	-	CASSLTDTQYF	TGTGCCAGCAGCTTAACAGATACGCAGTATTTT
TRBJ2-5	-	TRBV2	-	CASSQTEETQYF	TGTGCCAGCAGCCAGACAGAAGAGACCCAGTACTTC
TRBJ1-2	-	TRBV19	-	CASSWGDGGSGYTF	TGTGCCAGCTCGTGGGGGGACGGGGGAAGCGGCTACACCTTC
TRBJ2-5	-	TRBV29-1	TRBD2	CSVERLAVRETQYF	TGCAGCGTTGAAAGGCTAGCGGTAAGAGAGACCCAGTACTTC
TRBJ2-1	-	TRBV4-2	-	CASSGRAGEHNEQFF	TGTGCCAGCAGCGGAAGGGCCGGGGAACACAATGAGCAGTTCTTC
TRBJ2-2	-	TRBV30	-	CAWSVQRNTGELFF	TGTGCCTGGAGTGTACAGAGAAACACCGGGGAGCTGTTTTTT
TRBJ2-2	once	TRBV6-1	-	CASSPLRGELFF	TGTGCCAGCAGCCCCCTCCGGGGGGAGCTGTTTTTT
TRBJ1-1	once	TRBV6-1	-	CASIGSGNTEAFF	TGTGCCAGCATCGGGAGTGGGAACACTGAAGCTTTCTTT
TRBJ2-2	-	TRBV5-4	TRBD1	CASSFRTGGRNTGELFF	TGTGCCAGCAGCTTTCGGACAGGGGGCAGAAACACCGGGGAGCTGTTTTTT
TRBJ1-2	-	TRBV7-8	-	CASSLGFGQGGGYTF	TGTGCCAGCAGCTTAGGGTTCGGTCAGGGAGGCGGCTACACCTTC
TRBJ2-1	-	TRBV29-1	TRBD1	CSADRGLSNEQFF	TGCAGCGCCGACAGGGGGCTAAGCAATGAGCAGTTCTTC
TRBJ2-3	once	TRBV19	-	CASSIDPGTDTQYF	TGTGCCAGTAGTATAGATCCCGGGACAGATACGCAGTATTTT
TRBJ2-2	-	TRBV5-6	-	CASSPGGLDTGELFF	TGTGCCAGCAGCCCCGGCGGGCTGGACACCGGGGAGCTGTTTTTT
TRBJ2-1	-	TRBV19	TRBD1	CASIGAGQGGYEQFF	TGTGCCAGTATAGGGGCGGGACAGGGAGGCTATGAGCAGTTCTTC
TRBJ1-5	-	TRBV9	TRBD1	CASSPGTGPGPQHF	TGTGCCAGCAGCCCCGGGACAGGGCCTGGACCCCAGCATTTT
TRBJ2-5	-	TRBV10-1	TRBD2	CASSESRTSGSGETQYF	TGCGCCAGCAGTGAGTCACGGACTAGCGGGAGTGGGGAGACCCAGTACTTC
TRBJ1-1	-	TRBV7-8	-	CASSLVGNTEAFF	TGTGCCAGCAGCTTAGTCGGGAACACTGAAGCTTTCTTT
TRBJ2-1	-	TRBV6-6	TRBD1	CASSYVGQGQFF	TGTGCCAGCAGTTACGTTGGACAGGGACAGTTCTTC
TRBJ1-2	-	TRBV2	-	CASRYGGYGYTF	TGTGCCAGCAGATATGGGGGGTATGGCTACACCTTC
TRBJ1-5	-	TRBV1	-	CTSSQAQGPGERNQPQHF	TGCACCAGCAGCCAGGCACAGGGGCCAGGCGAACGCAATCAGCCCCAGCATTTT
TRBJ2-3	-	TRBV7-2	-	CASSSDYLSTDTQYF	TGTGCCAGCAGCTCCGACTACCTTAGCACAGATACGCAGTATTTT
TRBJ1-4	once	TRBV29-1	-	CSVEDSKGAANEKLFF	TGCAGCGTTGAAGATTCGAAGGGTGCGGCTAATGAAAAACTGTTTTTT
TRBJ2-7	-	TRBV6-1	-	CASTERVYEQYF	TGTGCCAGCACCGAGAGGGTCTACGAGCAGTACTTC
TRBJ2-3	-	TRBV4-1	-	CASSQESRAGRTDTQYF	TGCGCCAGCAGCCAAGAAAGCAGGGCAGGACGCACAGATACGCAGTATTTT
TRBJ2-4	once	TRBV9	-	CASSVGTLGGNIQYF	TGTGCCAGCAGCGTTGGGACACTCGGAGGGAACATTCAGTACTTC
TRBJ2-1	-	TRBV28	TRBD2	CASTKSGGAYNEQFF	TGTGCCAGCACAAAAAGCGGGGGGGCATACAATGAGCAGTTCTTC
TRBJ2-1	-	TRBV7-2	-	CASTLTGDNEQFF	TGTGCCAGCACCCTAACCGGGGACAATGAGCAGTTCTTC
TRBJ1-1	medium-sized	TRBV9	TRBD1	CASSRTGMNTEAFF	TGTGCCAGCAGTAGGACAGGGATGAACACTGAAGCTTTCTTT
TRBJ2-2	once	TRBV4-2	-	CASSQGPATNTGELFF	TGTGCCAGCAGCCAAGGTCCGGCCACGAACACCGGGGAGCTGTTTTTT
TRBJ2-1	once	TRBV7-2	TRBD2	CASSLVGLAGFNEQFF	TGTGCCAGCAGCTTAGTTGGGCTAGCGGGCTTCAATGAGCAGTTCTTC
TRBJ1-1	-	TRBV5-1	TRBD1	CASRPTSGTGRRGAFF	TGCGCCAGCAGACCGACTTCCGGGACAGGGAGGCGTGGAGCTTTCTTT
TRBJ1-4	-	TRBV6-1	-	CASSEPGATNEKLFF	TGTGCCAGCAGTGAGCCAGGAGCAACTAATGAAAAACTGTTTTTT
TRBJ1-2	-	TRBV6-1	-	CASSGAPGSDTNYGYTF	TGTGCCAGCAGTGGCGCGCCGGGTAGTGACACCAACTATGGCTACACCTTC
TRBJ2-3	-	TRBV5-1	-	CASKKWRSSTDTQYF	TGCGCCAGCAAAAAATGGAGGTCGAGCACAGATACGCAGTATTTT
TRBJ2-7	-	TRBV6-1	TRBD1	CASCLNRGGEQYF	TGTGCCAGCTGTCTGAACAGGGGCGGCGAGCAGTACTTC
TRBJ2-3	-	TRBV10-3	-	CAISDDTDTQYF	TGTGCCATCAGTGACGATACAGATACGCAGTATTTT
TRBJ2-1	-	TRBV6-4	-	CASSEGLAIHNEQFF	TGTGCCAGCAGTGAAGGGCTAGCCATTCACAATGAGCAGTTCTTC
TRBJ2-1	-	TRBV7-7	-	CASSLGSKNVNEQFF	TGTGCTAGCAGCTTAGGGTCCAAAAATGTCAATGAGCAGTTCTTC
TRBJ1-2	few	TRBV30	-	CAWRRRDDNYGYTF	TGTGCCTGGAGGCGAAGAGACGATAACTATGGCTACACCTTC
TRBJ2-1	-	TRBV25-1	-	CASSGFNEQFF	TGTGCCAGCAGTGGGTTCAATGAGCAGTTCTTC